This T cell receptor beta chain stems from a study of T cell changes during pregnancy in multiple sclerosis. Generated by immunoSEQ multiplex PCR, the TCRdb table keeps only in-frame clones and is missing some. The table lists over 35,000 clones, 70% to 90% of them singletons. Trimming took 6 bases from V and 2 from J, leaving 10 bases between them. CDR1 is SNHLY and CDR2 is FYNNEI in the germline V gene. This CDR3 is 13 amino acids long. This clone was picked up one time. The receptor was isolated from a female donor with multiple sclerosis, enrolled in a pregnancy study. The sample here was CD4+ T cells from peripheral blood mononuclear cells, taken after pregnancy. The J gene is TRBJ2-5, the V gene TRBV2; D perhaps matches TRBD1 (6 bases). CDR3 residues: CASRQGAQETQYF. The CDR3 region has the DNA TGTGCCAGCAGACAGGGAGCTCAAGAGACCCAGTACTTC.